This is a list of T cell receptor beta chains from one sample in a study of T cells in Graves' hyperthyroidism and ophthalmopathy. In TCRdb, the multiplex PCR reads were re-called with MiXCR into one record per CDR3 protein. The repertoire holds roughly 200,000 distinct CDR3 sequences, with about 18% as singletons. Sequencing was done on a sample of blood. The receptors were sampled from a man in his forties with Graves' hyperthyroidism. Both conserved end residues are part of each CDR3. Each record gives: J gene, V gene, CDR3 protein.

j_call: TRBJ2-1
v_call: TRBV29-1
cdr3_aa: CSVERRTGVFF

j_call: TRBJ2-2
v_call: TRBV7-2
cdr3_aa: CASSLAQGLAGELFF

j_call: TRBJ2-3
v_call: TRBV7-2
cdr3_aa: CASSRNGGGDTQYF

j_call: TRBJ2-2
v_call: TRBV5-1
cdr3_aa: CASNQGSTGELFF

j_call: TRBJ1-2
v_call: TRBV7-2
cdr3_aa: CASSQDNHRTYGYTF

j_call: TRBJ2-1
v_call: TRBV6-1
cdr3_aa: CASSPWGGANNEQFF

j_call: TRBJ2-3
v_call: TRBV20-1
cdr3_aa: CSARDPRLAGGPGTDTQYF

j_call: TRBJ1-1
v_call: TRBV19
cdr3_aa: CASSSQGTNTEAFF

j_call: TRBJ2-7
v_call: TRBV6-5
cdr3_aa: CASSYSAGGDYEQYF

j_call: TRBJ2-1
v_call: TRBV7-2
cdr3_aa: CASSLVLGGGNEQFF

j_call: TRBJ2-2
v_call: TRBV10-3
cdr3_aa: CAIRPETGELFF

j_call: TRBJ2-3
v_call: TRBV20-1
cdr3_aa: CSARDRQRGASTDTQYF

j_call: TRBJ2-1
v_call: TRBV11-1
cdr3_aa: CASSPQGTVNNEQFF

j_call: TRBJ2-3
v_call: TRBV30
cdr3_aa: CAWSVGDTDTQYF

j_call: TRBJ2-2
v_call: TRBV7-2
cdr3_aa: CASSLSAGVGTGELFF

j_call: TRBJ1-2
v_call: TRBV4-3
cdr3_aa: CASSQDLFRGGYTF

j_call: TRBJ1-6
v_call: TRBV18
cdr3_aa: CASSPPSGKGSPLHF

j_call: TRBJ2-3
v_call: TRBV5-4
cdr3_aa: CASSSPREPQYF

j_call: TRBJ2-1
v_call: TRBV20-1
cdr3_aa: CSAIRQGAYNEQFF

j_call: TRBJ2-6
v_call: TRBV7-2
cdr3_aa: CASSLGASGSGANVLTF

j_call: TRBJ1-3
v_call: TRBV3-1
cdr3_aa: CASISGEDRSTIYF

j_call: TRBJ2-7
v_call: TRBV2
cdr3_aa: CASRPYPGLAGGNSYEQYF

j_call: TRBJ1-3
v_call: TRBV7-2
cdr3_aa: CASSSRGYSGNTIYF

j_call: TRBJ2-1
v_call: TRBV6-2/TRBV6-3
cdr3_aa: CASSQGLAGHSYNEQFF

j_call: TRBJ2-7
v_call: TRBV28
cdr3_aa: CASRLAGAYEQYF

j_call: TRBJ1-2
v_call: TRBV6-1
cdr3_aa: CASRPPRPDPFGYTF

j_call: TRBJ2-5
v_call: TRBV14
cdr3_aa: CASSQGRFRGETQYF

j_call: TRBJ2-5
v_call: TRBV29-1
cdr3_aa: CSVYLAGAQETQYF

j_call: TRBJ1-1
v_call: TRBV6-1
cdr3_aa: CASSPRDGEAFF

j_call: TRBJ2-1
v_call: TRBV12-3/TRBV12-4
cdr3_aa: CASSLSSRRLRGQFF

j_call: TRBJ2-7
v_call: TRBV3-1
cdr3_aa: CASSPGLPYEQYF

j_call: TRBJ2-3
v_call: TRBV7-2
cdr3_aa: CASSLTPLAGGQDTQYF

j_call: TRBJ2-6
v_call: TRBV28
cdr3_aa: CASSLTGTGGPSGANVLTF

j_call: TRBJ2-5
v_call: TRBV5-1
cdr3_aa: CASSHAETQYF

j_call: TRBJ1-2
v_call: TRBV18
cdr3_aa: CASSIEMNYGYTF

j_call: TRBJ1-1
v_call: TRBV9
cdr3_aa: CASSVAGQGYENTEAFF

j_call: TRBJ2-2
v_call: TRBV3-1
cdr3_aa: CASSQDRARDRTGELFF

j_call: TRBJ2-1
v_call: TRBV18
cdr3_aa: CASSDLRGSTYNEQFF

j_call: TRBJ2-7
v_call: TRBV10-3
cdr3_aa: CAIAGRDSQTYEQYF

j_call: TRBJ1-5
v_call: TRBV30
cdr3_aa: CAWSAGDQPQHF

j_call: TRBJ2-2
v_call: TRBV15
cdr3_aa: CATSRVGQGGTGELFF

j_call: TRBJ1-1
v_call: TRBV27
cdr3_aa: CASKREQANTEAFF

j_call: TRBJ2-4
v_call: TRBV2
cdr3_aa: CASSETGGINIQYF

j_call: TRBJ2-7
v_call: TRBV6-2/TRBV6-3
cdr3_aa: CASSYSTTGTSGGPYEQYF

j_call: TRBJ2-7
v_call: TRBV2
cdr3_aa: CASSPTRSGNEQYF

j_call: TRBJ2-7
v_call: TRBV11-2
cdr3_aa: CASSFGTVGQVPYEQYF

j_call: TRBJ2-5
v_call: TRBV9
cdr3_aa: CASSVRGSLQETQYF

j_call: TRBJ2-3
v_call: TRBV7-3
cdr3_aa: CASSLGTPASTDTQYF

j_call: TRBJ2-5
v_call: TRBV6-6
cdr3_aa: CASSYDQETQYF

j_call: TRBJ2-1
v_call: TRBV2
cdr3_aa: CASSESGGGGYEQFF

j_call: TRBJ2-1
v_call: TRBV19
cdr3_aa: CASSGYRGPYNEQFF

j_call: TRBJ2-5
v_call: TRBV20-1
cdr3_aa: CSARGAGGPSQTQYF

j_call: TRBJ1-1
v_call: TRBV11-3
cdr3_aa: CASSGTGTEAFF

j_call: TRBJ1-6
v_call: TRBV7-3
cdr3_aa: CASSLGYWAPLHF

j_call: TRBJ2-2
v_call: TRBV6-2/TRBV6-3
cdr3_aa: CASSYSYPGPHTGELFF

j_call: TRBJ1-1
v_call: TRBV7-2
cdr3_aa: CASSRGGGSTEAFF

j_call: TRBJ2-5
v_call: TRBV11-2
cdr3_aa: CASSRSPYQETQYF